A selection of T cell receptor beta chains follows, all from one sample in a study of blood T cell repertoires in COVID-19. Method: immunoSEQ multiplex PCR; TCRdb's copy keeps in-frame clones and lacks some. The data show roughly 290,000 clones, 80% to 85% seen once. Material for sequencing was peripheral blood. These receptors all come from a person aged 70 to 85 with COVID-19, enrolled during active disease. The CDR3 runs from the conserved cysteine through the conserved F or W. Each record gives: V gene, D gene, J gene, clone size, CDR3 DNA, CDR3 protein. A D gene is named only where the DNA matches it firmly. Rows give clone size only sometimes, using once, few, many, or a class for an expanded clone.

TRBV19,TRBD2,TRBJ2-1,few,TGTGCCAGTCTAGCGGGGGACTGGAATGAGCAGTTCTTC,CASLAGDWNEQFF
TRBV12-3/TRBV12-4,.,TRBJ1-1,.,TGTGCCAGCAGTTTTGGGGGCCTTCGTGAAGCTTTCTTT,CASSFGGLREAFF
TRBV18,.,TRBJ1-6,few,TGTGCCAGCTCACCACCGACAGATTCACCCCTCCACTTT,CASSPPTDSPLHF
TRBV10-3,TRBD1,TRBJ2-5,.,TGTGCCATCAGTGGAGGGACAGGGCGGGAGACCCAGTACTTC,CAISGGTGRETQYF
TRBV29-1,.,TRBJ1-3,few,TGCAGCGGTGGACAGCAAAACACCATATATTTT,CSGGQQNTIYF
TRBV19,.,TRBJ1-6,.,TGTGCCAGTAGTGAAAGCCTGGATAATTCACCCCTCCACTTT,CASSESLDNSPLHF
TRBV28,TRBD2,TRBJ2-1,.,TGTGCCAGCAGTTTATTAGCAGCGGGAGTACGGGAGCAGTTCTTC,CASSLLAAGVREQFF
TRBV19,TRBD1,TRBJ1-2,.,TGTGCCAGTAGTACGGGGACAGGCGGAGGCTATGGCTACACCTTC,CASSTGTGGGYGYTF
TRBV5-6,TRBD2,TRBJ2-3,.,TGTGCCAGCAGCTTGGCGGGGGGACCGACAGATACGCAGTATTTT,CASSLAGGPTDTQYF
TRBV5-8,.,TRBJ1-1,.,TGTGCCAGCACCCAACAGGTAGAGTACACAGAAGCTTTCTTT,CASTQQVEYTEAFF
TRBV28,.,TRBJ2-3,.,TGTGCCAGCAGTTTGTGGGGCCCAGATACGCAGTATTTT,CASSLWGPDTQYF
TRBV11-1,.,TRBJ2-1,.,TGTGCCAGCAGCTTTGCCCCACGGAGTTACAATGAGCGGCAGTTCTTC,CASSFAPRSYNERQFF
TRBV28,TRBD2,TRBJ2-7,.,TGTGCCAGCAGTTTGGGTCAGGCTAATCGGGCGGGGGGGCAGTACTTC,CASSLGQANRAGGQYF
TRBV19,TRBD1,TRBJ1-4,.,TGTGCCAGTAGTCCGCGGACAGGGGTTGAAAAACTGTTTTTT,CASSPRTGVEKLFF
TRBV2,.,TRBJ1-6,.,TGTGCCAGCGGCCCACCCCTCCACTTT,CASGPPLHF
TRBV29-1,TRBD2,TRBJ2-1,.,TGCAGCGTTGAGCTAGCGGGGTCCTACAATGAGCAGTTCTTC,CSVELAGSYNEQFF
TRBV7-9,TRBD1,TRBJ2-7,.,TGTGCCAGCAGCATAGGAAAGACAGGGGGTCTTTACGAGCAGTACTTC,CASSIGKTGGLYEQYF
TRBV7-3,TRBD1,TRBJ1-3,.,TGTGCCAGCAGCTCCTCCGCTCCGGGACAGGGAACTGGAAACACCATATATTTT,CASSSSAPGQGTGNTIYF
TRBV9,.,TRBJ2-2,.,TGTGCCAGCAGCGTAGCGAGGGGGGGGAACACCGGGGAGCTGTTTTTT,CASSVARGGNTGELFF
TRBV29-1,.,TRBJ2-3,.,TGCAGCGTTGATATTGCCAGGGCAAGGGCAGATACGCAGTATTTT,CSVDIARARADTQYF